These 3 T cell receptor beta chains came from one sample sequenced in a study of CD8+CD57+ T cells in acquired aplastic anemia (dated by TCRdb to 2016 to 2019). Instrument used: Illumina HiSeq 2000. Genomic DNA served as template for TCR beta VDJ combination and CDR3 sequence profiling. In TCRdb, the public reads were trimmed at Q25 with fastp and aligned with MiXCR, with productive beta chains retained. Every distinct CDR3 protein forms one entry, paired with its most common genes and DNA. The sample data list 200,000 to 250,000 distinct CDR3 sequences, and roughly 35% of these were observed just once. The top ten hold about 1.1% of the sample. The sequenced material came from sorted CD4+, CD8+, or CD8+CD57+ T cells (not recorded which) from PBMCs. These receptors all stem from a human donor in good health, serving as a control.

The chain employs TRBV21-1 and TRBJ1-3. TRBV21-1 has pseudogene status. The CDR3 runs to 20 residues. CDR3 amino acids: CASRRATQAEGWDSGNTVYF. As DNA, the CDR3 is TGTGCCAGCCGACGAGCAACTCAAGCGGAAGGATGGGATTCTGGAAACACCGTATATTTT.

The chain has TRBV10-3 and TRBJ2-7, with D perhaps assigned TRBD1 or TRBD2 (5 bases each). This CDR3 has 17 amino acids. Germline V gene sequence: CDR1 ENHRY, CDR2 SYGVKD. Trimming pared 7 bases from V and 5 bases from J, leaving 27 bases between. CDR3: CAIIVGTGQMRGNEQYF. In nucleotides, the CDR3 is TGTGCCATCATCGTGGGTACGGGGCAGATGCGTGGAAACGAGCAGTACTTC.

This clonotype was detected ten times or more. This chain links TRBV7-8 with TRBJ2-5; D gene uncertain. V lost 5 bases to trimming and J lost 2 bases, with 12 bases between them. Germline V lookup: CDR1 SGHVS, CDR2 FQNEAQ. The CDR3 is made up of 14 amino acids. Here the CDR3 reads CASSHGVIQETQYF. CDR3 DNA sequence: TGTGCCAGCAGCCACGGTGTCATACAAGAGACCCAGTACTTC.